The sample holds a few counts of the clone carrying this T cell receptor beta chain. Clones were read by immunoSEQ multiplex PCR, and TCRdb kept only the in-frame ones, dropping some. The profile covers 15,000 to 20,000 clones, with approximately 77% appearing a single time and about 4% taken by the ten largest. This sample was taken from a study of T cell repertoires in ileal Crohn's disease. The V and J ends lost 1 base and 4 bases respectively, with 13 bases between them. The germline V gene encodes CDR1 SGHDT and CDR2 YYEEEE. This CDR3 has 15 residues. Indicated time point: neoterminal ileum biopsy at postoperative endoscopy, about 6 months after surgery.

What was sequenced was ileal tissue. The chain uses TRBV5-6 and TRBJ2-3; a weak D match, TRBD2 (5 bases). This clonotype was obtained from an adult with Crohn's disease. The CDR3 spells CASSLRGNPPDTQYF. For the CDR3, the DNA is TGTGCCAGCAGCTTGCGAGGGAACCCACCAGATACGCAGTATTTT.